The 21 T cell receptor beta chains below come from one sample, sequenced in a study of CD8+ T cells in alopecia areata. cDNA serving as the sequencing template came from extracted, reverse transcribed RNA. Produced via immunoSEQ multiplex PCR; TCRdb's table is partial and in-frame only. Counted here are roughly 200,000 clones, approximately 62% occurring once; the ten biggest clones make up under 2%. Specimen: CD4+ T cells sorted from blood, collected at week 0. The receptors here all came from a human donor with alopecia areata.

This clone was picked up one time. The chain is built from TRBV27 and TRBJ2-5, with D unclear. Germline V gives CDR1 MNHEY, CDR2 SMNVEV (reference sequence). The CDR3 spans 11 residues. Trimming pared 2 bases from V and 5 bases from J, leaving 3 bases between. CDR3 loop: CASSLMETQYF. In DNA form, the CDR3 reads TGTGCCAGCAGTTTAATGGAGACCCAGTACTTC.

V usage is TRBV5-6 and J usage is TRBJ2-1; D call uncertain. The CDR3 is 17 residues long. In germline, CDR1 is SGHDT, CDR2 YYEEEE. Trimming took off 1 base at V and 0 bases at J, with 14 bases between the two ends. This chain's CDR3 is CASSLLGVTSSYNEQFF. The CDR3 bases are TGTGCCAGCAGCTTGCTTGGGGTAACCAGCTCCTACAATGAGCAGTTCTTC. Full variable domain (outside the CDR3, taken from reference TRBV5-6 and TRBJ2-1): DAGVTQSPTHLIKTRGQQVTLRCSPKSGHDTVSWYQQALGQGPQFIFQYYEEEERQRGNFPDRFSGHQFPNYSSELNVNALLLGDSALYLCASSLLGVTSSYNEQFFGPGTRLTVL.

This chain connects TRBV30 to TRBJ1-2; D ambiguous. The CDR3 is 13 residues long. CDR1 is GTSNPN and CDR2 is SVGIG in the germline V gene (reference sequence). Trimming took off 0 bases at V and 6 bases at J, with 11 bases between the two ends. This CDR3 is CAWSVTSDHGYTF. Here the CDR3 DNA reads TGTGCCTGGAGTGTTACTTCGGACCATGGCTACACCTTC.

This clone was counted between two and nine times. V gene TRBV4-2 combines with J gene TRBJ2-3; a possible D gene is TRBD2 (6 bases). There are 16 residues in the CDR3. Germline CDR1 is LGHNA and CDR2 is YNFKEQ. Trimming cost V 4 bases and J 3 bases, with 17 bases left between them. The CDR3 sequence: CASSLRRDLATDTQYF. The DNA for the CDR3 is TGTGCCAGCAGCCTCAGACGTGACCTAGCGACAGATACGCAGTATTTT.

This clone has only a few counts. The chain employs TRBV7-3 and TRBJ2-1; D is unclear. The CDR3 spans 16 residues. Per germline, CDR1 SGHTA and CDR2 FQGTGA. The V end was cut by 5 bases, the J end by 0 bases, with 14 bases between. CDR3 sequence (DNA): TGTGCCAGCAGCCCGACGCTGGGGTCCTCCTACAATGAGCAGTTCTTC. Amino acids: CASSPTLGSSYNEQFF. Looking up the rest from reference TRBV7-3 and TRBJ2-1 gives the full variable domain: GAGVSQTPSNKVTEKGKYVELRCDPISGHTALYWYRQSLGQGPEFLIYFQGTGAADDSGLPNDRFFAVRPEGSVSTLKIQRTERGDSAVYLCASSPTLGSSYNEQFFGPGTRLTVL.

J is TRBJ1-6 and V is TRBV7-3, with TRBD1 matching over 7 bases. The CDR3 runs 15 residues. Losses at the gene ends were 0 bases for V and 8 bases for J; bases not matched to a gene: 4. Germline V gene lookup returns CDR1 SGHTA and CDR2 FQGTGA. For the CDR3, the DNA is TGTGCCAGCAGCTTAACGGGACAGTTGGATTCACCCCTCCACTTT. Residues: CASSLTGQLDSPLHF.

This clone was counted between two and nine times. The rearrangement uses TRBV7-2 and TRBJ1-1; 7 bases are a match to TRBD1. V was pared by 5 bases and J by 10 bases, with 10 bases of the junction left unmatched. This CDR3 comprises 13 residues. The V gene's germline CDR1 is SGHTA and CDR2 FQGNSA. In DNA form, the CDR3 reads TGTGCCAGCAGCCCCCCGGGACAGAGGGGAGCTTTCTTT. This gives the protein CASSPPGQRGAFF.

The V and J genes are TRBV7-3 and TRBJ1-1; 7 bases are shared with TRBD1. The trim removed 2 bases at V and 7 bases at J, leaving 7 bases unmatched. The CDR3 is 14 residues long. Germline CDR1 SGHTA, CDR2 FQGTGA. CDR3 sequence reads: CASSLVQGQGEAFF. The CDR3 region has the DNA TGTGCCAGCAGCTTAGTACAGGGGCAAGGTGAAGCTTTCTTT. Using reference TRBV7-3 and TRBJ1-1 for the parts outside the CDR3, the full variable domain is GAGVSQTPSNKVTEKGKYVELRCDPISGHTALYWYRQSLGQGPEFLIYFQGTGAADDSGLPNDRFFAVRPEGSVSTLKIQRTERGDSAVYLCASSLVQGQGEAFFGQGTRLTVV.

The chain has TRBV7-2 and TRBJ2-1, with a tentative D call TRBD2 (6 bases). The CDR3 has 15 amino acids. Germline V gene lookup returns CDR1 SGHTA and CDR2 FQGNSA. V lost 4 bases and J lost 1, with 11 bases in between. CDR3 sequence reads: CASSYNRGSYNEQFF. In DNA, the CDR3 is TGTGCCAGCAGCTATAACCGGGGGTCCTACAATGAGCAGTTCTTC.

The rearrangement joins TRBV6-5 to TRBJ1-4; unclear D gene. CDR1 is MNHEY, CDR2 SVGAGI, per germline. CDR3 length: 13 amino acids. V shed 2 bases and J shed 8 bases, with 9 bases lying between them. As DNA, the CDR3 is TGTGCCAGCAGTTACGTCGGGAGGGAAAAACTGTTTTTT. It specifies CASSYVGREKLFF.

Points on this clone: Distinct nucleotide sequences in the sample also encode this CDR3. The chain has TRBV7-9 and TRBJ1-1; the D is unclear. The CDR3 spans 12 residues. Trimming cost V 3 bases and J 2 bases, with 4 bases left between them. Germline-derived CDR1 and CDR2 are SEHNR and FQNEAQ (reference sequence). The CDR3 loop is CASSFPNTEAFF. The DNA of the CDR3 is TGTGCCAGCAGCTTTCCAAACACTGAAGCTTTCTTT.

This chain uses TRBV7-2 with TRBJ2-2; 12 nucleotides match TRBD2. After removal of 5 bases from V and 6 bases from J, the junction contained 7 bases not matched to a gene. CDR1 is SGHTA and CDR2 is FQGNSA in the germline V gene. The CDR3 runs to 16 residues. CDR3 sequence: CASSQLAGGPPGELFF. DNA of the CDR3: TGTGCCAGCAGCCAACTAGCGGGGGGCCCTCCCGGGGAGCTGTTTTTT. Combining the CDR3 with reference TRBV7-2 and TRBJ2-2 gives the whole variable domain GAGVSQSPSNKVTEKGKDVELRCDPISGHTALYWYRQSLGQGLEFLIYFQGNSAPDKSGLPSDRFSAERTGGSVSTLTIQRTQQEDSAVYLCASSQLAGGPPGELFFGEGSRLTVL.

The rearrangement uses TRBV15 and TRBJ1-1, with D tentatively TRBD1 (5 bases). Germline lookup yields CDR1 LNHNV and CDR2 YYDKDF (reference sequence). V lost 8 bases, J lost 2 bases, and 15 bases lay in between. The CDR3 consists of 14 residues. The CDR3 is CATGTGEPNTEAFF. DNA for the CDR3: TGTGCCACCGGCACAGGAGAACCCAACACTGAAGCTTTCTTT.

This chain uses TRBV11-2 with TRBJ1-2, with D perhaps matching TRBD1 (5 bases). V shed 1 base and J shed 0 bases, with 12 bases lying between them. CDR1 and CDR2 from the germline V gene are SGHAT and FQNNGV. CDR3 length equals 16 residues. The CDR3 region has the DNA TGTGCCAGCAGCTTAGGAGTGGGGGGAGCTAACTATGGCTACACCTTC. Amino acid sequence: CASSLGVGGANYGYTF.

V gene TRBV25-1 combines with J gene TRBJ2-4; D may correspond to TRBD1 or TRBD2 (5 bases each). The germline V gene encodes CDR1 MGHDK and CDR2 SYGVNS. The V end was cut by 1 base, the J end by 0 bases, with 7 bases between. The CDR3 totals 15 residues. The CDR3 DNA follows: TGTGCCAGCAGTGAATCTGGGACAGCCAAAAACATTCAGTACTTC. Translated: CASSESGTAKNIQYF.

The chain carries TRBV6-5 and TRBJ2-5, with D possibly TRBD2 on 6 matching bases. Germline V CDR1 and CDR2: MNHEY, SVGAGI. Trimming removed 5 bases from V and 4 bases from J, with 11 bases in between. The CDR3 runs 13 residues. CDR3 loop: CASSPRRGETQYF. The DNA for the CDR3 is TGTGCCAGCAGTCCGCGGAGGGGAGAGACCCAGTACTTC.

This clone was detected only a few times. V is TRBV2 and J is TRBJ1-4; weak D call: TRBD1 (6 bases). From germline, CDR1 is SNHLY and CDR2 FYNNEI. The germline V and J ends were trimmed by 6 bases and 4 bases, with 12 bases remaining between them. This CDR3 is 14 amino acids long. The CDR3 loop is CASRRDTLNEKLFF. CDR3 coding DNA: TGTGCCAGCAGGCGGGACACACTTAATGAAAAACTGTTTTTT.

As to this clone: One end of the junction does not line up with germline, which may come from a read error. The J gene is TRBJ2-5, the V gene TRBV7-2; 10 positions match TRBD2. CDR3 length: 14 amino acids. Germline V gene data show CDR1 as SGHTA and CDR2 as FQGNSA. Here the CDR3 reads CASSSLTSSGGKDF. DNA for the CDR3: TGTGCCAGCAGCTCCCTGACCTCTAGCGGGGGAAAAGACTTC.

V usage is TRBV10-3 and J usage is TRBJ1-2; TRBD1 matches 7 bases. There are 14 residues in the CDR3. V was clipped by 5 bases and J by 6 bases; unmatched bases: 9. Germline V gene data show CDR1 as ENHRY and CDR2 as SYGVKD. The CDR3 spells CAISPLTGPDGYTF. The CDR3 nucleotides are TGTGCCATCAGTCCGTTGACAGGGCCGGATGGCTACACCTTC.

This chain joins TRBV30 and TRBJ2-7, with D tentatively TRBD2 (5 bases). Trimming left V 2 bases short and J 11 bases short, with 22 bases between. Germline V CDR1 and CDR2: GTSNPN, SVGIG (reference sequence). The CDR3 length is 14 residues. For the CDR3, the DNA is TGTGCCTGGAGTCTAGGACTTGATGTACGAGTGAAGTACTTC. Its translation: CAWSLGLDVRVKYF. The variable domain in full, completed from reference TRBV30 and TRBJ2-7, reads SQTIHQWPATLVQPVGSPLSLECTVEGTSNPNLYWYRQAAGRGLQLLFYSVGIGQISSEVPQNLSASRPQDRQFILSSKKLLLSDSGFYLCAWSLGLDVRVKYFGPGTRLTVT.

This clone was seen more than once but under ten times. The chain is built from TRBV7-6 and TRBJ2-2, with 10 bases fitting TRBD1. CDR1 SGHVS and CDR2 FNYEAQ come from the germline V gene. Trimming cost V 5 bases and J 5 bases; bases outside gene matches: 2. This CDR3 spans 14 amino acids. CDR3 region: CASSGDRGTGELFF. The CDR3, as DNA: TGTGCCAGCAGCGGGGACAGGGGAACCGGGGAGCTGTTTTTT.